This section outlines one TCR beta chain sequence together with its context. Its antigen is currently unknown. Between the mid-2010s and the late 2010s, patients underwent resection in Japan or China. CDR3 length: 13 residues. V was shortened by 0 bases and J by 5 bases, with 8 bases between the two germline ends. The germline V gene encodes CDR1 GTSNPN and CDR2 SVGIG (reference sequence). Libraries were prepared by immunoSEQ multiplex PCR; TCRdb keeps only in-frame clonotypes and omits some of them. The sample has a few thousand clones; roughly 84% are singletons. The data derive from a study of immune evolution from preneoplasia to lung adenocarcinoma. Overall study results and limits: Clonality was highest in normal lung, lower in later-stage lesions apparently.

Sequenced material: FFPE minimally invasive lung adenocarcinoma tissue. The clonotype was recovered from a person aged 70 to 85 with lung adenocarcinoma. This chain uses TRBV30 with TRBJ2-1; D not certain. The CDR3 sequence: CAWSVGLDNEQFF. CDR3 nucleotide sequence: TGTGCCTGGAGTGTTGGGCTAGACAATGAGCAGTTCTTC. The entire variable domain, with the rest obtained from reference TRBV30 and TRBJ2-1, is as follows: SQTIHQWPATLVQPVGSPLSLECTVEGTSNPNLYWYRQAAGRGLQLLFYSVGIGQISSEVPQNLSASRPQDRQFILSSKKLLLSDSGFYLCAWSVGLDNEQFFGPGTRLTVL.